This T cell receptor beta chain came from a study of neoadjuvant anti-PD-1 for oral cavity cancer. Study at large: Patients without progression got a fourth dose around day 43.

Analysis of PBMCs was direct, with no culture step. PBMC libraries mostly used 400 to 550 ng of input genomic DNA, with six replicates per sample. Profiled with immunoSEQ multiplex PCR; TCRdb holds only in-frame clones, not every one. Here the sample spans about 14,000 clones, 65% to 70% being singletons. The CDR3 runs 15 residues. CDR1 and CDR2 (germline): SGHNT, YENEEA. The V and J ends lost 0 bases and 3 bases, in that order; junction bases with no gene match: 3. The starting material was PBMCs, obtained before nivolumab (anti-PD-1) treatment. The chain uses TRBV11-3 and TRBJ2-3; 7 nucleotides agree with TRBD2. This receptor was obtained from a person aged 40 to 85 with oral cavity squamous cell carcinoma. The DNA for the CDR3 is TGTGCCAGCAGCTTAGAGGGAGGGCCTACAGATACGCAGTATTTT. As protein: CASSLEGGPTDTQYF.